This entry describes one T cell receptor (beta chain). The sample comes from a study of identifying expanded T cells in peripheral blood. This CDR3 has 14 amino acids. CDR1 and CDR2 (germline): LGHNA, YNFKEQ. Trimming removed 1 base at V and 5 bases at J, with 10 bases between. Sequenced by immunoSEQ multiplex PCR; TCRdb stores in-frame clones only, minus some. The repertoire consists of about 82,000 clones, with about 90% occurring once and the leading ten covering 7.3%. This clonotype was sampled from a person aged 18 to 70 in good health. This chain joins TRBV4-2 and TRBJ2-3; D remains unclear. What was sequenced was blood. Here the CDR3 DNA reads TGTGCCAGCAGCCAAGTGGCGGAAGGAGATACGCAGTATTTT. Translated: CASSQVAEGDTQYF.